The 25 T cell receptor beta chains below come from one sample, sequenced in a study of T-cell memory formation after mild COVID-19. TCRdb called the 5' RACE reads again in MiXCR, with one record for every CDR3 protein. This repertoire shows 180,000 or so distinct CDR3 sequences, 11% found once; its top ten account for approximately 4%. The sample taken for sequencing was PBMCs or a T cell subset sorted from them (not recorded which). The receptors here all came from a man aged 18-30 years who had mild COVID-19 (a few samples of this study predate the infection). Cell type and time point are not known.

This clonotype was counted only a few times. The V call is TRBV6-5, the J call TRBJ2-7, with a weak D call TRBD1 (5 bases). Germline CDR1 and CDR2: MNHEY and SVGAGI. The CDR3 is 17 amino acids. The V gene lost 0 bases and the J gene lost 5 bases, with 20 bases spanning the gap. The CDR3 DNA follows: TGTGCCAGCAGTTACTCGAAGGGGATAGGGTCCCCAGACGAGCAGTACTTC. Translating it yields CASSYSKGIGSPDEQYF.

This sequence joins TRBV2 and TRBJ2-6; tentatively, D is TRBD1 (6 bases). Germline lookup yields CDR1 SNHLY and CDR2 FYNNEI. The length of the CDR3 is 15 residues. Trimming left V 7 bases short and J 1 base short, with 11 bases between. The CDR3 is CASNRDASGANVLTF. The CDR3 coding sequence is TGTGCCAGCAACAGGGACGCATCTGGGGCCAACGTCCTGACTTTC.

This rearrangement joins TRBV11-3 to TRBJ2-3; possibly TRBD2 for D (6 bases). Trimming shortened V by 4 bases and J by 5 bases, and 10 bases separated the two germline ends. The germline gives CDR1 SGHNT, CDR2 YENEEA. CDR3 length: 13 amino acids. The CDR3 sequence is CASSSGVVDTQYF. The CDR3 nucleotides read TGTGCCAGCAGCTCGGGGGTAGTAGATACGCAGTATTTT.

In its sample, this clonotype was seen a few times. The rearrangement joins TRBV7-3 to TRBJ2-3; no reliable D call. The V gene lost 1 base and the J gene lost 3 bases, with 11 bases spanning the gap. The CDR3 totals 15 residues. Germline assignment: CDR1 SGHTA and CDR2 FQGTGA. CDR3 coding DNA: TGTGCCAGCAGCTTAAGTGGCACGAGGACAGATACGCAGTATTTT. Translation gives CASSLSGTRTDTQYF.

This clonotype was detected many times. The gene calls are TRBV2 and TRBJ2-7; 9 bases line up with TRBD1. J lost 4 bases, V lost 6 bases, and 1 base had no gene match. The CDR3 spans 12 residues. The germline V gene encodes CDR1 SNHLY and CDR2 FYNNEI. CDR3 DNA sequence: TGTGCCAGCAGCGGACAGGGGTACGAGCAGTACTTC. Its translation: CASSGQGYEQYF.

J is TRBJ1-3 and V is TRBV28, with D perhaps TRBD1 (5 bases). CDR3 length equals 15 residues. Per the germline V gene, CDR1 is MDHEN and CDR2 is SYDVKM. V lost 6 bases to trimming and J lost 0 bases, with 12 bases between them. The CDR3 DNA reads as TGTGCCAGCAGCTTCATGGGGGGCTCTGGAAACACCATATATTTT. It translates to CASSFMGGSGNTIYF.

The chain couples TRBV20-1 to TRBJ1-1; maybe TRBD1 (5 bases). The CDR3 contains 13 residues. Deletions cut 2 bases from V and 1 base from J, with 8 bases between. Germline V gene sequence: CDR1 DFQATT, CDR2 SNEGSKA (reference sequence). The CDR3 is CSARLRENTEAFF. DNA of the CDR3: TGCAGTGCTAGACTCAGGGAGAACACTGAAGCTTTCTTT.

The V and J genes are TRBV30 and TRBJ2-7, with TRBD2 identical over 12 bases. Germline V gene data show CDR1 as GTSNPN and CDR2 as SVGIG (reference sequence). The CDR3 length is 14 residues. V dropped 4 bases and J dropped 5; count of bases not matched to a gene: 6. CDR3 in DNA: TGTGCCTGGACTAGCGGGGGGGCCTCGGACGAGCAGTACTTC. The encoded protein is CAWTSGGASDEQYF.

Many counts were recorded for this clonotype. V usage is TRBV5-1 and J usage is TRBJ2-1, with TRBD2 identical over 9 bases. This CDR3 is built from 15 residues. With 5 bases clipped from V and 3 bases from J, the junction kept 6 bases outside the gene matches. Germline V gene sequence: CDR1 SGHRS, CDR2 YFSETQ. CDR3 loop: CASSYKAGGYNEQFF. Here the CDR3 DNA reads TGCGCCAGCAGTTACAAAGCGGGGGGCTACAATGAGCAGTTCTTC.

A few counts support this clonotype. This rearrangement joins TRBV2 to TRBJ1-2; D possibly corresponds to TRBD1 (5 bases). The CDR3 totals 13 residues. V lost 0 bases to trimming and J lost 7 bases, with 9 bases between them. Looked up from germline, CDR1 is SNHLY and CDR2 is FYNNEI. The CDR3 nucleotides are TGTGCCAGCAGTGAAGCAGGGGTTAGTGGCTACACCTTC. Protein product: CASSEAGVSGYTF.

The chain uses TRBV6-2 or TRBV6-3 and TRBJ1-5, with a tentative D call TRBD1 (5 bases). CDR3 size: 14 residues. CDR1 and CDR2 (germline): MNHEY, SVGEGT. V was shortened by 2 bases and J by 6 bases, with 11 bases between the two germline ends. The CDR3 DNA reads TGTGCCAGCAGTTACGTCAGGGAAGGTCAGCCCCAGCATTTT. Protein sequence: CASSYVREGQPQHF.

This clonotype was observed a few times. This chain joins TRBV20-1 and TRBJ2-3; 7 bases fit TRBD2. The V segment lost 1 base and the J segment 6 bases; nucleotides outside the gene matches: 10. The CDR3 loop spans 15 amino acids. Germline V gene sequence: CDR1 DFQATT, CDR2 SNEGSKA (reference sequence). CDR3 protein: CSARVAGGAGDTQYF. DNA of the CDR3: TGCAGTGCTAGAGTAGCGGGCGGGGCAGGGGATACGCAGTATTTT.

V and J are TRBV28 and TRBJ1-5; D gene uncertain. V was trimmed by 3 bases and J by 4 bases, leaving 10 bases between them. The germline CDR1 and CDR2 sequences are MDHEN and SYDVKM. This CDR3 is 14 amino acids long. The CDR3 DNA reads as TGTGCCAGCAGTTTGATCGCAGGTAATCAGCCCCAGCATTTT. Translated: CASSLIAGNQPQHF.

This clonotype was picked up a small number of times. The genes are TRBV10-3 and TRBJ2-2; 11 nucleotides agree with TRBD2. V lost 5 bases and J lost 5; bases outside the gene matches: 10. CDR1 ENHRY and CDR2 SYGVKD come from the germline V gene. The CDR3 extends over 17 amino acids. The CDR3 sequence: CAISRTSGSRGTGELFF. The CDR3 DNA reads as TGTGCCATCAGTCGGACTAGCGGGTCAAGAGGGACCGGGGAGCTGTTTTTT.

This clonotype has at least ten counts. J is TRBJ2-3 and V is TRBV12-3 or TRBV12-4; D possibly matches TRBD1 or TRBD2 (5 bases each). The CDR3 is made up of 13 amino acids. Trimming took 2 bases from V and 8 from J, leaving 11 bases between them. The CDR3, as DNA: TGTGCCAGCAGTTTACAAACTAGGGGTACGCAGTATTTT. This encodes CASSLQTRGTQYF.

This clonotype came up many times. The V gene is TRBV7-8, the J gene TRBJ1-5, with no clear D. CDR1 and CDR2 from the germline V gene are SGHVS and FQNEAQ. This CDR3 has 15 amino acids. V dropped 1 base and J dropped 3 bases, with 10 bases sitting between them. The CDR3 sequence: CASSLGTVDNQPQHF. In nucleotides, the CDR3 is TGTGCCAGCAGCTTAGGGACTGTGGACAATCAGCCCCAGCATTTT.

V gene TRBV5-1 combines with J gene TRBJ2-5; 10 bases match TRBD1. The CDR3 sequence is 15 residues long. Trimming took 4 bases from V and 4 from J; bases not matched to a gene: 7. Germline V gives CDR1 SGHRS, CDR2 YFSETQ. The CDR3 sequence: CASSPPGQGLETQYF. Written as DNA, the CDR3 is TGCGCCAGCAGCCCGCCGGGACAGGGGTTAGAGACCCAGTACTTC.

The gene calls are TRBV5-1 and TRBJ1-6, with D unresolved. CDR3 length equals 15 residues. V lost 1 base, J lost 9 bases, and 14 bases lay in between. The V gene's germline CDR1 is SGHRS and CDR2 YFSETQ. The CDR3 region is CASSLNYDVGSPLHF. In nucleotides, the CDR3 is TGCGCCAGCAGCTTGAATTACGATGTGGGTTCACCCCTCCACTTT.

J is TRBJ1-6 and V is TRBV12-3 or TRBV12-4, with D unclear. The CDR3 loop spans 16 amino acids. The V end was cut by 2 bases, the J end by 7 bases, with 15 bases between. CDR3 DNA sequence: TGTGCCAGCAGTTTAAGGGTGACAAAATCGAATTCACCCCTCCACTTT. Translating it yields CASSLRVTKSNSPLHF.

This clonotype was detected a few times. V usage is TRBV2 and J usage is TRBJ2-5; 13 positions match TRBD2. Losses at the gene ends were 4 bases for V and 4 bases for J; bases not matched to a gene: 0. The CDR3 covers 14 residues. Germline assignment: CDR1 SNHLY and CDR2 FYNNEI. CDR3 protein: CASSGLAGGETQYF. The CDR3 nucleotides read TGTGCCAGCAGTGGACTAGCGGGGGGAGAGACCCAGTACTTC. The variable domain in full, completed from reference TRBV2 and TRBJ2-5, reads EPEVTQTPSHQVTQMGQEVILRCVPISNHLYFYWYRQILGQKVEFLVSFYNNEISEKSEIFDDQFSVERPDGSNFTLKIRSTKLEDSAMYFCASSGLAGGETQYFGPGTRLLVL.

This clonotype has more than one count but fewer than ten. The chain uses TRBV20-1 and TRBJ2-1; 7 nucleotides match TRBD2. There are 16 residues in the CDR3. After removal of 6 bases from V and 0 bases from J, the junction contained 11 bases not matched to a gene. Germline loops: CDR1 DFQATT, CDR2 SNEGSKA (reference sequence). CDR3 sequence reads: CSAITPSGGSYNEQFF. The CDR3 bases are TGCAGTGCAATAACCCCTTCGGGGGGCTCCTACAATGAGCAGTTCTTC.

This clonotype was seen at least ten times. This chain connects TRBV7-2 to TRBJ2-7; the D gene is possibly TRBD1 (6 bases). This CDR3 spans 14 amino acids. The V end lost 0 bases, the J end lost 2 bases, and 8 bases lay between the germline ends. CDR1 and CDR2 (germline): SGHTA, FQGNSA. The CDR3 nucleotides are TGTGCCAGCAGCTTAGCGGCAGGGGCCTACGAGCAGTACGTC. Encoded protein: CASSLAAGAYEQYV.

The chain employs TRBV5-4 and TRBJ2-7; D ambiguous. Trimming removed 0 bases at V and 7 bases at J, with 5 bases between. Per the germline V gene, CDR1 is SGHNT and CDR2 is YYREEE (reference sequence). The CDR3 contains 11 residues. The CDR3, as DNA: TGTGCCAGCAGCTTGGATGATGAGCAGTACTTC. It codes for CASSLDDEQYF.

The chain joins TRBV4-3 to TRBJ1-6; D is unresolved. This CDR3 spans 16 amino acids. Trimming stripped 3 bases from V and 2 bases from J, with 11 bases between. Germline CDR1 LGHNA, CDR2 YSLEER. The CDR3 sequence is CASSHSKHAYNSPLHF. The CDR3 bases are TGCGCCAGCAGCCACTCAAAACATGCCTATAATTCACCCCTCCACTTT.

The chain links TRBV7-6 to TRBJ2-3; D is possibly TRBD1 (5 bases). Germline CDR1 SGHVS, CDR2 FNYEAQ. CDR3 length: 18 amino acids. Trimming removed 3 bases from V and 4 bases from J, with 23 bases in between. The CDR3 here is CASSFRILAGPRADTQYF. CDR3 in DNA: TGTGCCAGCAGCTTTCGTATTTTGGCAGGGCCACGGGCAGATACGCAGTATTTT.